This record covers a single TCR beta chain. What it binds is unknown. The data derive from a study of shared clonotypes between healthy human individuals. Study findings and constraints: For sorted subsets, rarefaction showed incomplete sequencing despite large depth. Naive CD4 clonotypes were shared across a handful of donors at 4% to 5%.

Some clones are missing from TCRdb's copy, which holds only in-frame ones; the method was immunoSEQ multiplex PCR. The table records a few hundred thousand clones, just over 95% of them present only once. The germline CDR1 and CDR2 sequences are SNHLY and FYNNEI. CDR3 size: 15 residues. Between the trimmed V and J ends, which lost 3 bases and 5 bases, there was a span of 17 bases. Healthy HIV-negative adults without recent acute infections or vaccinations served as donors. The TCR comes from a man aged 30 to 39 in good health. Specimen: memory CD8+ T cells sorted from blood. Subset specified: CD45RO+ cells pooled with CCR7-negative TemRA cells. The chain links TRBV2 to TRBJ2-7, with TRBD2 as a possible D gene (7 bases). In DNA, the CDR3 is TGTGCCAGCAGTGACGTGGGACTCGGGGGGCACGAGCAGTACTTC. As protein: CASSDVGLGGHEQYF.